A selection of T cell receptor beta chains follows, all from one sample in a study of blood T cells in healthy people across ages. Using its own MiXCR run on the 5' RACE reads, TCRdb lists one record per CDR3 protein. The sample includes hundreds of thousands of distinct CDR3 sequences, roughly a quarter of them seen just once. The same sample was also studied in work on T cells of mothers and their children.

Sequencing was done on a sample of blood. Every receptor here comes from a boy aged 2 to 9 in good health. CDR3s include the opening cysteine and the closing phenylalanine or tryptophan.

v_gene: TRBV20-1
j_gene: TRBJ2-6
CDR3aa: CSARDGSGANVLTF

v_gene: TRBV7-9
j_gene: TRBJ2-1
CDR3aa: CASSLHSGTSGRMNEQFF

v_gene: TRBV20-1
j_gene: TRBJ2-2
CDR3aa: CSADFWTGELFF

v_gene: TRBV12-3/TRBV12-4
j_gene: -
CDR3aa: CASSSDLGANEQFF

v_gene: TRBV7-2
j_gene: -
CDR3aa: CASTEGSGRQETQYF

v_gene: TRBV7-9
j_gene: TRBJ2-3
CDR3aa: CASSAGLQSLITDTQYF

v_gene: TRBV6-5
j_gene: TRBJ2-2
CDR3aa: CASRPGTGSTGELFF

v_gene: TRBV5-5
j_gene: TRBJ1-6
CDR3aa: CASRLTGGGNSPLHF

v_gene: TRBV30
j_gene: TRBJ2-5
CDR3aa: CAWSWTRAQETQYF

v_gene: TRBV4-2
j_gene: -
CDR3aa: CASSQGTSERQETQYF

v_gene: TRBV20-1
j_gene: TRBJ1-1
CDR3aa: CSARGGGGDTEAFF

v_gene: TRBV10-3
j_gene: TRBJ2-5
CDR3aa: CAISESGQSQETQYF

v_gene: TRBV6-2/TRBV6-3
j_gene: TRBJ2-7
CDR3aa: CASSYDRGSLEQYF

v_gene: TRBV29-1
j_gene: TRBJ2-3
CDR3aa: CSVEDLGLAAVSTDTQYF

v_gene: TRBV12-3/TRBV12-4
j_gene: TRBJ1-1
CDR3aa: CASSPSYRSNTEAFF

v_gene: TRBV29-1
j_gene: TRBJ1-2
CDR3aa: CSVEEAQRRDGYTF

v_gene: TRBV10-3
j_gene: TRBJ2-5
CDR3aa: CAISEGKDGGRETQYF